Described below is a single T cell receptor (beta chain) sequence and its context. The antigen is undetermined. Trimming removed 2 bases at V and 1 base at J, with 6 bases between. The CDR3 consists of 14 residues. Germline loops: CDR1 MGHRA, CDR2 YSYEKL. This specimen comes from a study of OX40 agonist ivuxolimab in advanced cancers. Notes on the study in general: Patients with a partial response at 0.1-3.0 mg/kg had among the lowest clonal expansion. Dose levels from 0.1 to 3.0 mg/kg saw CD4+ and CD8+ blood T cells expand clonally by week 6.

Measured with immunoSEQ multiplex PCR; TCRdb has only the in-frame clones, and not every one. The sample records some 71,000 clones, 84% being singletons. The rearrangement links TRBV4-1 to TRBJ2-4, with D hard to call. Here the sequenced sample was CD4+ or CD8+ T cells sorted from blood, taken in a trial of the OX40 agonist ivuxolimab. The sequence derives from an adult with an advanced solid tumor such as melanoma, head and neck, liver or kidney cancer. Here the CDR3 reads CASSQYGAKNIQYF. The CDR3 DNA reads as TGCGCCAGCAGCCAATACGGGGCCAAAAACATTCAGTACTTC.